This TCR beta chain was sequenced in a study of graft-versus-host responses after intestinal transplantation. The wider study: Every recipient underwent anti-thymocyte globulin induction, then tacrolimus and steroids for approximately three years.

Germline values: CDR1 LNHNV, CDR2 YYDKDF (reference sequence). V lost 0 bases to trimming and J lost 3 bases; unmatched junction nucleotides: 8. This CDR3 has 17 residues. Regarding this clone: Antigen specificity is unknown.

Here immunoSEQ multiplex PCR was the method, and the copy in TCRdb shows in-frame clones only, minus some. The top ten hold roughly 0.2% of the sample, which has roughly 130,000 clones, over 90% seen once. General study points: Early post-transplant falls in HvG clones accompanied the peak levels of circulating GvH clones. Within allografts, high graft-versus-host to host-versus-graft clonal ratios were seen among patients with graft-donor T cell macrochimerism.

The chain is built from TRBV15 and TRBJ1-1; TRBD1 matches at 9 bases. The sequencing used unstimulated CD4+ T cells sorted from spleen or lymph node cells, collected before intestinal transplant. This clonotype was sampled from a human donor who received an intestinal transplant. CDR3 nucleotides: TGTGCCACCAGCAGAGAAATAGGGACAGGGATAGACACTGAAGCTTTCTTT. It specifies CATSREIGTGIDTEAFF.